The rows below give T cell receptor beta chains drawn from one sample of a study of tumor-infiltrating lymphocytes in glioblastoma multiforme. TCRdb re-called the multiplex PCR reads through MiXCR, storing one row per CDR3 protein. The table includes fewer than 15,000 distinct CDR3 sequences, over 65% detected once. The sequenced material came from brain tumor tissue. The receptors here all came from a male donor with glioblastoma. Each CDR3 is given with its conserved first and last residue.

j_call v_call cdr3_aa
TRBJ2-1 TRBV24-1 CATSDLGGLSHEQFF
TRBJ2-1 TRBV6-1 CASRGRVAGGPYEQFF
TRBJ1-5 TRBV10-2 CASRPLATGDQSQHF
TRBJ2-1 TRBV6-2/TRBV6-3 CASSYLEVERDNEQFF
TRBJ2-2 TRBV7-8 CASSLGTALTGELFF
TRBJ2-3 TRBV6-5 CASSYRGGMRDTQYF
TRBJ2-3 TRBV4-2 CASSQESRHIQYF
TRBJ2-1 TRBV20-1 CSASRPTLAGMNEQFF
TRBJ2-1 TRBV4-1 CASSPLGIHELVF
TRBJ2-6 TRBV4-2 CASSQVTSGSGANVLTF
TRBJ1-4 TRBV20-1 CSAREDRATEKLFF